This T cell receptor (beta chain) is drawn from a study of blood T cells in healthy people across ages (dated by TCRdb to 2014 to 2015). Regarding the research as a whole: In model experiments, template switching captured roughly one uniquely barcoded TCR beta cDNA molecule for every two T cells. Two additional independent replicas of 1 million unique cDNA reads from the same blood draw were analyzed for two donors (one aged 18 to 30 and one aged 80 or older). Age-related changes in TCR beta repertoire diversity were measured in the study by deep sequencing normalized with unique cDNA molecular identifiers. To avoid experimental bias, donors of different ages were randomly spread across the sequencing lanes. Four age groups were formed from the donors: young (average around 15 years), middle-aged (approximately 42), aged (roughly 58) and long-lived (82). Results the study describes overall, beyond this receptor: Estimates of total diversity from one million sequenced T cells were regarded as lower bounds and underestimates. The percentage of naive T cells measured by flow cytometry correlated strongly with observed TCR beta diversity. As age increased, observed TCR beta diversity per million T cells dropped in a roughly linear way, and a significant reduction was already evident by age roughly 40. Because donor CMV infection status was unknown, age-related changes in expanded clonotypes were potentially confounded. Compared with the aged group, more naive CD4+ T cells, fewer expanded clones and increased TCR diversity were shown by the long-lived group, suggesting age selection. Bulk unsorted PBMC profiling prevented conclusive comparison of naive and antigen-experienced compartments.

Libraries came from 5' RACE. Instrument on record: Illumina HiSeq 2500. A second roughly 6 to 12 cycle PCR used a sample-barcoded 5' primer and a J-beta primer mix. A unique molecular identifier was introduced onto each TCR beta cDNA molecule by a template-switch 5' adaptor carrying 12 random nucleotides. Each sample yielded at least 2.5 million CDR3-containing paired-end reads. First-strand cDNA was synthesized from all RNA with the Mint cDNA synthesis kit, primed by a TRBC-specific oligonucleotide. After uracil-DNA glycosylase treatment, a first 18-cycle PCR used universal primers M1SS and BC2_uni_R on all cDNA. As for the original processing: Each sample was normalized by randomly selecting 1 million high-quality reads, each carrying a distinct molecular identifier. Instead of being binned into consensus sequences, reads with shared molecular identifiers were discarded. MiTCR, with a Q25 quality threshold and the strictest error-elimination algorithm, was used for CDR3 identification, clonotype clustering and error correction. Lower-bound total TCR beta diversity was estimated with a nonparametric unseen species model using Euler transformation. The public sequencing data were trimmed at Q25 with fastp and processed into clonotypes with MiXCR by TCRdb, which kept only in-frame beta chains. Entries that share a CDR3 protein sequence are merged under the most common genes and DNA. The V and J calls were determined by TCRdb, not by the authors. Across this sample there are about 1.4 million distinct CDR3 sequences, with 59% seen only once. Clones ranked in the top ten supply roughly 6.3% of the sample.

The roughly 42 donors, aged roughly 6 to 95 years, were systemically healthy Caucasian individuals from Russia. About 10 milliliters of peripheral blood were collected from each donor into EDTA-treated Vacutainer tubes. Ficoll-Paque density-gradient centrifugation was used to isolate PBMCs, with at least 7 million per sample. Total RNA, at least 6 micrograms per sample, was extracted from PBMCs with Trizol reagent. The percentages of naive CD45RAhigh/CD27high T cells were determined by flow cytometry on a PBMC aliquot from every donor. The germline V gene (reference sequence) yields LGHDT for CDR1 and YNNKEL for CDR2. There are 15 amino acids in the CDR3, from cysteine to phenylalanine inclusive. Only the CDR3 DNA stays, 45 bases, in frame from base 1. The trim is 0 bases for V and 0 bases for J, with a gap of 5 bases between the germline ends. With regard to this clonotype: The clone's antigen remains unknown. No clone much larger than this one lies a single base away; base qualities are absent.

Material: blood. Recombination linked TRBV3-1 to TRBJ1-4, and the D gene may be TRBD1, 5 bases matching. This clonotype originated in a man in his late teens or twenties in good health. The CDR3 sequence is CASSQEGATNEKLFF. The bases are TGTGCCAGCAGCCAAGAGGGGGCAACTAATGAAAAACTGTTTTTT.